This T cell receptor (beta chain) was captured by sequencing in a study of cytomegalovirus exposure and HLA in healthy donors. At the level of the study: Prior work identified some 120 million unique TCR beta sequences in around 170 million T cells. Overall study results and limits: HLA alleles showed associations with fewer than 20,000 TCR beta sequences in a later analysis, at a 0.05 false discovery rate. Whilst most TCR sequences proved rare, a subset of public TCRs occurred across many donors.

As for this clone: The antigen is unknown.

CDR1 and CDR2 (germline): LNHDA, SQIVND (reference sequence). The CDR3 runs 14 residues. The V and J ends lost 5 bases and 0 bases respectively, with 8 bases between them. The PCR ran on 60 Vbeta and 13 Jbeta primers. The method was immunoSEQ multiplex PCR; TCRdb's version includes in-frame clones alone and lacks a portion of them. The sample holds fewer than 200,000 clones; 68% are singletons and the top ten take 3.5% to 5%. Sequencing input: PBMCs. The chain recombines TRBV19 with TRBJ1-5; D remains unclear. This clonotype was obtained from a woman younger than 35 in good health and CMV-seropositive. The CDR3 nucleotides are TGTGCCAGTAGTTACAGCCATAGCAATCAGCCCCAGCATTTT. It translates to CASSYSHSNQPQHF.